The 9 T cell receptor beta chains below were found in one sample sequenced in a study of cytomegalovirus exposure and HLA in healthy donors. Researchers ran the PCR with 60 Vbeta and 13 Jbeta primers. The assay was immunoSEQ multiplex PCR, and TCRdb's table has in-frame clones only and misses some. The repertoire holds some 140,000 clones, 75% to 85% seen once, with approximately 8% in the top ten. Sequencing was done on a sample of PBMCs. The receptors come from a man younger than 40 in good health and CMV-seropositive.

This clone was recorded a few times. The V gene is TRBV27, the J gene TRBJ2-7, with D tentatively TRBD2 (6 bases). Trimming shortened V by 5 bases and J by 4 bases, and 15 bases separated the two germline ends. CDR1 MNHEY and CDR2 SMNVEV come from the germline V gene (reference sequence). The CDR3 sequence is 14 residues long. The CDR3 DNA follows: TGTGCCAGCAGTCCGAGGATGGAGGGATACGAGCAGTACTTC. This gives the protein CASSPRMEGYEQYF.

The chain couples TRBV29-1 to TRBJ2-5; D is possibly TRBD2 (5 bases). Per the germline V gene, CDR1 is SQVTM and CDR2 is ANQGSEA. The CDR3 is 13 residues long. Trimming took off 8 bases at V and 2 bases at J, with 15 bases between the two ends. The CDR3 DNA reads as TGCAGCCCAGGAGGCTCTTATCAAGAGACCCAGTACTTC. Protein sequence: CSPGGSYQETQYF.

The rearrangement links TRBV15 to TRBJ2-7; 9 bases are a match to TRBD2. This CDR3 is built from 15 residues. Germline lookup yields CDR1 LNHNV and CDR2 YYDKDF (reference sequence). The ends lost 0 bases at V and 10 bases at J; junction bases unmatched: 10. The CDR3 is CATSRDPGLANYQYF. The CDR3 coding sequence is TGTGCCACCAGCAGAGACCCGGGACTAGCTAATTATCAGTACTTC.

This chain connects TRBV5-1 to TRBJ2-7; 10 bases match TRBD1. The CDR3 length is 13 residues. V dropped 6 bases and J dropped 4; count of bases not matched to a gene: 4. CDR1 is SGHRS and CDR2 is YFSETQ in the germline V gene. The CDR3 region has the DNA TGCGCCAGCAAAGGACAGGGGGGTTACGAGCAGTACTTC. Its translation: CASKGQGGYEQYF.

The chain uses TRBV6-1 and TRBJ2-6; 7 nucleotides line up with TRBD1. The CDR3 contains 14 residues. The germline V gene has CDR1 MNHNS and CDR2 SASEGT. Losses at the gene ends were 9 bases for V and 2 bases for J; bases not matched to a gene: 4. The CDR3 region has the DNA TGTGCCAGTGACAGGGTAGCTGGGGCCAACGTCCTGACTTTC. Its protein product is CASDRVAGANVLTF.

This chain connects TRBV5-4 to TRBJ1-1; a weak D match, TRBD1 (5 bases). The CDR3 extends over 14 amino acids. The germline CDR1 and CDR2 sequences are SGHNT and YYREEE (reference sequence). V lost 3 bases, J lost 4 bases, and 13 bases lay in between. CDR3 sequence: CASSSEGRGTEAFF. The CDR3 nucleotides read TGTGCCAGCAGCTCTGAGGGGAGGGGCACTGAAGCTTTCTTT.

The CDR3 DNA reads TGCAGCGTTTCCCCAGGGGAAGGCACTGAAGCTTTCTTT. Translating gives CSVSPGEGTEAFF. The rearrangement joins TRBV29-1 to TRBJ1-1; a weak D match, TRBD1 (6 bases). Between the trimmed V and J ends, which lost 5 bases and 4 bases, there was a span of 14 bases. The CDR3 is made up of 13 amino acids. Germline V CDR1 and CDR2: SQVTM, ANQGSEA.

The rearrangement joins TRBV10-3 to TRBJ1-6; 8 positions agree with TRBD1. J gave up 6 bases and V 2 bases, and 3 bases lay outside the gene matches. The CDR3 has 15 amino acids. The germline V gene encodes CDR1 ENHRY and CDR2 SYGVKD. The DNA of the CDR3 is TGTGCCATCAGTGAGCTCGACAGGGGTAATTCACCCCTCCACTTT. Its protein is CAISELDRGNSPLHF.

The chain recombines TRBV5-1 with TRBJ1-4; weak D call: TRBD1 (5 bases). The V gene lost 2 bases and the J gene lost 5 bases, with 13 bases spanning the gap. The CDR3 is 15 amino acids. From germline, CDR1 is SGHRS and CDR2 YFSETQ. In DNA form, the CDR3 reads TGCGCCAGCAGCTTAACCCAGGGAAAGAATGAAAAACTGTTTTTT. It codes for CASSLTQGKNEKLFF.